The 21 T cell receptor beta chains below come from one sample, sequenced in a study of T cells after posttransplantation cyclophosphamide. The table came from immunoSEQ multiplex PCR; TCRdb's copy has only in-frame clones and leaves some out. This sample has about 18,000 clones, with around four fifths found just once. The material sequenced was memory CD4+ T cells sorted from blood. Source of these receptors: a man aged 30-40 years in good health and a related stem cell transplant donor.

The CDR3 loop reads CASSEAWTAGNTIYF. The CDR3 region has the DNA TGTGCCAGCAGTGAAGCTTGGACAGCTGGAAACACCATATATTTT. The genes are TRBV2 and TRBJ1-3, with D possibly matching TRBD1 (6 bases). The V gene lost 0 bases and the J gene lost 2 bases, with 8 bases spanning the gap. Germline-derived CDR1 and CDR2 are SNHLY and FYNNEI. CDR3 length: 15 residues.

The V and J genes are TRBV4-2 and TRBJ1-2; TRBD1 matches 7 bases. Germline V gene lookup returns CDR1 LGHNA and CDR2 YNFKEQ. The J segment lost 6 bases and the V segment lost 4 bases, leaving 5 bases of the junction unmatched. The CDR3 totals 13 residues. In nucleotides, the CDR3 is TGTGCCAGCAGCCCCCGGACAGGTGATGGCTACACCTTC. This gives the protein CASSPRTGDGYTF.

The genes are TRBV2 and TRBJ2-3, with 10 nucleotides matching TRBD2. CDR1 is SNHLY and CDR2 is FYNNEI in the germline V gene. V dropped 3 bases and J dropped 5; count of bases not matched to a gene: 8. This CDR3 region has 16 residues. CDR3 coding DNA: TGTGCCAGCAGTGAGATAGCGGGGGGACCCAGAGATACGCAGTATTTT. Translation: CASSEIAGGPRDTQYF.

V is TRBV18 and J is TRBJ1-2; D is undetermined. CDR1 is KGHSH and CDR2 is LQKENI in the germline V gene. V dropped 6 bases and J dropped 3 bases, with 8 bases sitting between them. The CDR3 sequence is 12 residues long. In nucleotides, the CDR3 is TGTGCCAGCTCGCTAGACGACTATGGCTACACCTTC. This translates into CASSLDDYGYTF. The whole variable domain, filled in from reference TRBV18 and TRBJ1-2, reads NAGVMQNPRHLVRRRGQEARLRCSPMKGHSHVYWYRQLPEEGLKFMVYLQKENIIDESGMPKERFSAEFPKEGPSILRIQQVVRGDSAAYFCASSLDDYGYTFGSGTRLTVV.

The CDR3 region is CASCSGLAGADTQYF. CDR3 sequence (DNA): TGTGCCAGCTGCTCGGGACTAGCGGGGGCAGATACGCAGTATTTT. This chain connects TRBV6-6 to TRBJ2-3; 14 bases are shared with TRBD2. The germline CDR1 and CDR2 sequences are MNHNY and SVGAGI (reference sequence). Trimming removed 8 bases from V and 4 bases from J; junction bases left unmatched: 5. The CDR3 covers 15 residues.

This clone was seen a single time. The chain carries TRBV7-2 and TRBJ2-5, with 9 bases matching TRBD2. Trimming removed 1 base from V and 1 base from J; junction bases left unmatched: 7. Germline-derived CDR1 and CDR2 are SGHTA and FQGNSA. The CDR3 spans 17 residues. DNA of the CDR3: TGTGCCAGCAGCTTAGTTTCTAGCGGGAACCCCCAAGAGACCCAGTACTTC. Translation gives CASSLVSSGNPQETQYF.

The chain employs TRBV27 and TRBJ2-3; the D gene is possibly TRBD2 (5 bases). V gave up 7 bases and J gave up 4 bases, with 24 bases separating them. Germline CDR1 reads MNHEY; CDR2 reads SMNVEV (reference sequence). The CDR3 totals 17 residues. Here the CDR3 reads CASTPTPPGIRADTQYF. Written as DNA, the CDR3 is TGTGCCAGCACCCCCACCCCCCCGGGGATTCGGGCAGATACGCAGTATTTT.

V usage is TRBV25-1 and J usage is TRBJ2-2; TRBD2 aligns across 8 bases. V was clipped by 8 bases and J by 3 bases; unmatched bases: 5. Germline-derived CDR1 and CDR2 are MGHDK and SYGVNS. This CDR3 is 14 amino acids long. The CDR3 nucleotides read TGTGCCAGCCATCTCGGGGGGGACACCGGGGAGCTGTTTTTT. Encoded protein: CASHLGGDTGELFF.

This clone appeared once. One end of the junction is discordant with germline, which a read error may explain. The rearrangement joins TRBV11-3 to TRBJ1-6; a possible D gene is TRBD1 (5 bases). Per germline, CDR1 SGHNT and CDR2 YENEEA. The CDR3 has 11 residues. The CDR3 spells CASSRPIPGGF. As DNA, the CDR3 is TGTGCCAGCAGCCGACCCATACCGGGGGGCTTT.

The chain employs TRBV11-2 and TRBJ1-1; TRBD1 agrees at 9 bases. Unmatched junction bases numbered 10, after V lost 5 bases and J lost 3 bases. CDR3 length: 16 residues. Germline assignment: CDR1 SGHAT and CDR2 FQNNGV. The CDR3: CASSPQRTGEDTEAFF. CDR3 nucleotides: TGTGCCAGCAGCCCCCAACGGACAGGGGAGGACACTGAAGCTTTCTTT.

CDR3 sequence reads: CASSAQTDMNEKLFF. The DNA for the CDR3 is TGTGCCAGCAGCGCCCAGACAGATATGAATGAAAAACTGTTTTTT. This chain links TRBV9 with TRBJ1-4; D might be TRBD1 (5 bases). The CDR3 consists of 15 residues. The germline gives CDR1 SGDLS, CDR2 YYNGEE. V was cut by 3 bases and J by 5 bases, with 14 bases left in between.

There are a few counts of this clone. The chain carries TRBV7-9 and TRBJ2-7; D not resolved. In germline, CDR1 is SEHNR, CDR2 FQNEAQ (reference sequence). Trimming took off 3 bases at V and 5 bases at J, with 11 bases between the two ends. The CDR3 is 13 amino acids. The CDR3 bases are TGTGCCAGCAGCTTTCGAGGTTTCAACGAGCAGTACTTC. It is translated as CASSFRGFNEQYF.

The V call is TRBV4-3, the J call TRBJ1-2, with D perhaps TRBD1 (6 bases). The CDR3 loop spans 13 amino acids. Germline CDR1 and CDR2: LGHNA and YSLEER. The V and J ends lost 4 bases and 5 bases respectively, with 11 bases between them. The CDR3 loop reads CASSRDRQYGYTF. CDR3 nucleotides: TGCGCCAGCAGCCGAGACAGGCAGTATGGCTACACCTTC.

The V and J genes are TRBV7-2 and TRBJ1-6; maybe TRBD1 (5 bases). The length of the CDR3 is 13 residues. V was trimmed by 2 bases and J by 10 bases, leaving 9 bases between them. Germline V gene lookup returns CDR1 SGHTA and CDR2 FQGNSA. The chain's CDR3 is CASSLQNRSPLHF. The CDR3 nucleotides read TGTGCCAGCAGCTTACAAAACAGGTCACCCCTCCACTTT.

The genes are TRBV27 and TRBJ1-1; 8 nucleotides align to TRBD1. The CDR3 has 14 residues. Germline V gene lookup returns CDR1 MNHEY and CDR2 SMNVEV (reference sequence). J was trimmed by 0 bases and V by 7 bases; bases with no gene match: 4. The CDR3 DNA is TGTGCCAGCACCACGACAGGGGTGAACACTGAAGCTTTCTTT. Translated, it gives CASTTTGVNTEAFF.

This chain uses TRBV20-1 with TRBJ1-2; perhaps TRBD1 as D (5 bases). The V end lost 3 bases, the J end lost 7 bases, and 9 bases lay between the germline ends. This CDR3 is 11 amino acids long. CDR1 is DFQATT and CDR2 is SNEGSKA in the germline V gene (reference sequence). The CDR3 loop is CSARPRVGYTF. CDR3 sequence (DNA): TGCAGTGCTAGGCCCAGGGTTGGCTACACCTTC.

The V and J genes are TRBV5-8 and TRBJ1-5, with D perhaps TRBD1 (5 bases). Germline V gives CDR1 SGHTS, CDR2 YDEGEE. The V end was cut by 1 base, the J end by 4 bases, with 6 bases between. The CDR3 has 13 amino acids. CDR3 in amino acids: CASSLKGNQPQHF. The CDR3 DNA sequence: TGTGCCAGCAGCTTGAAGGGGAATCAGCCCCAGCATTTT.

The rearrangement uses TRBV6-1 and TRBJ2-5; TRBD1 agrees at 7 bases. Germline loops: CDR1 MNHNS, CDR2 SASEGT. V was pared by 5 bases and J by 5 bases, with 11 bases of the junction left unmatched. This CDR3 comprises 15 residues. In nucleotides, the CDR3 is TGTGCCAGCAGTCCCTCACAGGGGATAGGGGAGACCCAGTACTTC. Its protein product is CASSPSQGIGETQYF.

V gene TRBV5-1 combines with J gene TRBJ2-2; D remains unclear. V gave up 4 bases and J gave up 4 bases, with 8 bases separating them. The CDR3 spans 13 residues. Germline V CDR1 and CDR2: SGHRS, YFSETQ. DNA of the CDR3: TGCGCCAGCAGCGTGACTGTCACCGGGGAGCTGTTTTTT. Its protein product is CASSVTVTGELFF.

The chain recombines TRBV6-6 with TRBJ2-5, with a tentative D call TRBD1 (6 bases). Germline V gives CDR1 MNHNY, CDR2 SVGAGI (reference sequence). V shed 2 bases and J shed 5 bases, with 12 bases lying between them. The CDR3 sequence is 14 residues long. In DNA, the CDR3 is TGTGCCAGCAGTTACGGGTCAGGGGCGGAGACCCAGTACTTC. Amino acids: CASSYGSGAETQYF.

The chain employs TRBV6-1 and TRBJ1-5, with D perhaps TRBD1 (6 bases). CDR3 length: 16 amino acids. Looked up from germline, CDR1 is MNHNS and CDR2 is SASEGT. The germline V and J ends were trimmed by 4 bases and 1 base, with 14 bases remaining between them. The CDR3 sequence: CASSVRTVLSNQPQHF. CDR3 DNA sequence: TGTGCCAGCAGTGTTAGGACAGTCCTAAGCAATCAGCCCCAGCATTTT.